This TCR beta chain is from a study of T cell responses to AZD1222 COVID-19 vaccine. General study points: Variant regions that are unmutated are reportedly the target of nearly half of spike-specific TCRs. CD4 TCRs covered the whole spike, strongest at regions 160-218 and 743-854. In all cases, repertoires were sampled only after the peak T cell response. Increases in Spike-specific TCR breadth and depth were seen after two AZD1222 doses.

With 0 bases removed from V and 3 bases from J, the gap between germline ends came to 6 bases. This CDR3 spans 13 amino acids. Germline CDR1 LGHDT, CDR2 YNNKEL (reference sequence). Comment on this clone: The target antigen is unknown.

The assay was immunoSEQ multiplex PCR, and TCRdb's table has in-frame clones only and misses some. This sample carries 150,000 to 200,000 clones, approximately 95% of them seen once, and the ten largest clones take about 4%. V usage is TRBV3-1 (or the pseudogene TRBV3-2) and J usage is TRBJ2-7; no reliable D call. The sequencing here drew on peripheral blood, taken on day 0 of AZD1222 vaccination. The TCR originated in an adult in good health. CDR3 amino acids: CASSQDPRYEQYF. CDR3 bases: TGTGCCAGCAGCCAAGATCCCCGCTACGAGCAGTACTTC.